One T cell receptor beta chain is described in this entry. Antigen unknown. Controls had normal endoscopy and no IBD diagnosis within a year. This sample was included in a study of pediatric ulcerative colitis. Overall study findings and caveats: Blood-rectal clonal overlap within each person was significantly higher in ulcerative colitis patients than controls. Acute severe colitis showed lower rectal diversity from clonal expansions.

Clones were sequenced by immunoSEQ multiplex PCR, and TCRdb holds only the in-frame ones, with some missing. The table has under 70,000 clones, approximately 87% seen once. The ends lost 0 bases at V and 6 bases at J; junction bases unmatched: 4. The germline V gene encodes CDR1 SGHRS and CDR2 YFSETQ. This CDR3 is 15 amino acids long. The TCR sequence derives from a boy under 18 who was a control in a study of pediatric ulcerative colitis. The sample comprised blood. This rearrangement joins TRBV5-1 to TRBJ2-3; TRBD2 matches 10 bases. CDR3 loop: CASSLASGGRDTQYF. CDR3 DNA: TGCGCCAGCAGCTTGGCTAGCGGGGGTAGGGATACGCAGTATTTT.